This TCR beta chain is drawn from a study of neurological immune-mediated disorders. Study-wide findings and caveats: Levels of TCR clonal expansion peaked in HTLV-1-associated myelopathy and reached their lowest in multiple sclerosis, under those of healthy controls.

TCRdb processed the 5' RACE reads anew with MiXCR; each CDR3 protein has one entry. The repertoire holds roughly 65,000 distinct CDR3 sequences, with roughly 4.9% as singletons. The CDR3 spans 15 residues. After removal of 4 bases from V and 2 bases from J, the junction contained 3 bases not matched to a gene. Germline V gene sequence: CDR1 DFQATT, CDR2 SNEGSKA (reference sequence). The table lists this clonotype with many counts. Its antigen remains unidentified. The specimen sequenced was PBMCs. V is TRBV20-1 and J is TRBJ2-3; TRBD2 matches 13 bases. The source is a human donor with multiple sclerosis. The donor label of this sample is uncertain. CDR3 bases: TGCAGTGCTAAGACTAGCGGGGGGCTCACAGATACGCAGTATTTT. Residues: CSAKTSGGLTDTQYF.